This T cell receptor (beta chain) came from a study of T-cell reconstitution after alpha-beta-depleted transplantation in children. This clonotype occurred many times. For TCRbeta, the library was prepared with unique molecular identifiers. Each CDR3 protein gets one entry after TCRdb re-called the PCR reads with MiXCR. The sample consists of 350,000 to 400,000 distinct CDR3 sequences, 13% of them appearing once. Trimming took 4 bases from V and 1 from J, leaving 11 bases between them. The germline gives CDR1 SGHDT, CDR2 YYEEEE. The CDR3 length is 14 residues. The gene calls are TRBV5-6 and TRBJ1-1; D is perhaps TRBD1 (6 bases). Sequences were derived from PBMCs, sampled from the stem cell graft. The receptor was derived from a human donor who donated a stem cell graft to a child with Fanconi anemia. The CDR3 DNA reads as TGTGCCAGCAGCCCGGACAGTGGGAACACTGAAGCTTTCTTT. As protein: CASSPDSGNTEAFF.